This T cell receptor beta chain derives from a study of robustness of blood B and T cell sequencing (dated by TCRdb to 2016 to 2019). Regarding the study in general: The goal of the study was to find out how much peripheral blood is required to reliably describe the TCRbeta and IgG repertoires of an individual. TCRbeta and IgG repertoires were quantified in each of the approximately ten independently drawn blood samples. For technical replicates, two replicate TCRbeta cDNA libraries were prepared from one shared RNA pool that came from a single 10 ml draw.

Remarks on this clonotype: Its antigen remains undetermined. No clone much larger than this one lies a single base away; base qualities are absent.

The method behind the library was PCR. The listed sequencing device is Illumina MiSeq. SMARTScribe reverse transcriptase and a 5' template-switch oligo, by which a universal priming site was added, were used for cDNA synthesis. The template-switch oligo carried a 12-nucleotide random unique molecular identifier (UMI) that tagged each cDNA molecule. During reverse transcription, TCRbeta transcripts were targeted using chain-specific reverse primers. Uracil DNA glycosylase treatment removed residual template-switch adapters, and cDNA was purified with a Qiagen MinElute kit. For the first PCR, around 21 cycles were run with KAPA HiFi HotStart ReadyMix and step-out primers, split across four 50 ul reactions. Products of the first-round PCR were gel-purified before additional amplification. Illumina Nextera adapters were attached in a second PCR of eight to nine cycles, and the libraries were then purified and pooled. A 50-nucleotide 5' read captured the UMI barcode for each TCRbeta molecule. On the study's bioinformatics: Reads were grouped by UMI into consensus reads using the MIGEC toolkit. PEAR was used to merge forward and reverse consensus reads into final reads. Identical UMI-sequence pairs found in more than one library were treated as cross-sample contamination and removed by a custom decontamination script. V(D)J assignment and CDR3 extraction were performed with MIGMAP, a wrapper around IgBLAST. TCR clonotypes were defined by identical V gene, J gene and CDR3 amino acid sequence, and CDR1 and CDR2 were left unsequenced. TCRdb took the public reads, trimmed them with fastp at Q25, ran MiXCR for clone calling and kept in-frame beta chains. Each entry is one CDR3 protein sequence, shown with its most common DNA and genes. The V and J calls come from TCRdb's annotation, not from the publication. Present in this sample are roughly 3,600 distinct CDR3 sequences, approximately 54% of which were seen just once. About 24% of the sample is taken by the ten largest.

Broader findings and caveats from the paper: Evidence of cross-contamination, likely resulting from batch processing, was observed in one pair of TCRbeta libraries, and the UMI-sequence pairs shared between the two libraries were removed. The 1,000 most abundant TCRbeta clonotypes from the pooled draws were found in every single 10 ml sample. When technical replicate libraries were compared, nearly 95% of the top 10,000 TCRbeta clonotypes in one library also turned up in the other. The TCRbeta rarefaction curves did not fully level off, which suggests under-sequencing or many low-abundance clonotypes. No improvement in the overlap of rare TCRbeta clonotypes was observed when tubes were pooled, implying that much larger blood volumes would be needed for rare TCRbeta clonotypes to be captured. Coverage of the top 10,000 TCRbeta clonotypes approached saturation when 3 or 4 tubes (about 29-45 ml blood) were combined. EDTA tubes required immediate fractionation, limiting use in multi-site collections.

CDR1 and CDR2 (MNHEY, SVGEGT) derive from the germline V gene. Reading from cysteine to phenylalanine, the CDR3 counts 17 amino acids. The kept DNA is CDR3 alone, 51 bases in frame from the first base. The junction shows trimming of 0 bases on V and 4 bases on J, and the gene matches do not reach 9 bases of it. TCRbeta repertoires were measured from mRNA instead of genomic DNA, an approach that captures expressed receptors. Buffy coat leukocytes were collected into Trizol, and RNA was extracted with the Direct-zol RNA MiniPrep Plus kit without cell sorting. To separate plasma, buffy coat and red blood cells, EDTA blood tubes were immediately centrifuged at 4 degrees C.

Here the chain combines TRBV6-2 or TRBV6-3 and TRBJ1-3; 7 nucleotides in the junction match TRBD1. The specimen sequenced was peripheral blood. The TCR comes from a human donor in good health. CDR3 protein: CASSYSEGASGGNTIYF. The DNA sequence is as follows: TGTGCCAGCAGTTACTCAGAGGGGGCGTCGGGAGGAAACACCATATATTTT.